What follows describes a single T cell receptor beta chain. Its antigen target is currently unknown. No base qualities exist here, and no much larger clone lies one base off it. Participants in the prospective study were aged about 18 to 90 years, lived in 20 to 25 United States geographic areas, and enrolled through a virtual design. To assign participants to cohorts, the prospective study relied on clinical history that participants themselves reported in a screening survey and a study questionnaire. Recovered participants in ImmuneRACE Cohort 3 were defined by two consecutive negative NP/OP PCR tests, clearance by a healthcare professional, or resolution of symptoms. Mobile phlebotomists in the prospective study collected whole blood, serum and a nasopharyngeal or oropharyngeal swab from every participant. Additional blood draws and questionnaires over an approximately 2-month period could optionally be provided by prospective study participants. Before DNA extraction, prospective study blood samples were shipped either frozen or at room temperature.

For CDR1 and CDR2, the germline V gene (reference sequence) lists LGHDT and YNNKEL. V is clipped by 3 bases and J by 9 bases, and the sequence between their germline boundaries is 21 bases long. The CDR3 runs 17 amino acids, cysteine and phenylalanine included. Only CDR3 DNA remains: 51 bases, in frame from the first base. This entry belongs to a study of blood T cell repertoires in COVID-19 (dated by TCRdb to 2020 to 2021). For the wider study: The collaborator samples originated in the United States, Italy and Spain and spanned the acute and convalescent phases of COVID-19. The sample metadata nearly always contained a de-identified subject ID, COVID-19 status, age in years and sex. The repertoires were released in a freely available public database meant as a resource for research on the immune response to SARS-CoV-2. The material from the prospective study consisted of cDNA or gDNA derived from T cells, B-cell-depleted T cells, or PBMCs. Subjects who had been exposed to COVID-19, were actively infected with it, or had recovered from it provided the deeply sampled blood TCRbeta repertoires that made up the dataset. Where available, HLA class I and class II types were taken from metadata supplied by the sample provider and were not determined by assay-based typing. Samples came from the ongoing ImmuneRACE study (first 160 participants) plus 1,254 subjects from 6 global collaborators.

What the study reported, not specific to this receptor: The quantity of clinical and demographic metadata differed by source and by participant and was supplied without curation.

TCRbeta CDR3 regions were amplified from genomic DNA by means of the immunoSEQ Assay, a bias-controlled multiplex PCR. The authors processed their data as follows. Within the assay, amplification of reference gene primers was used to estimate how many nucleated cells each sample contained. Sequence reads were collapsed and filtered to measure the absolute abundance of every unique TCRbeta CDR3 rearrangement. Productive Simpson clonality was computed per sample as the square root of Simpson's diversity index over productive rearrangements. Here the immuneACCESS table is served through TCRdb, limited to in-frame sequences with V and J called. Missing clones are a known gap in these copies; in checked studies unresolved V genes cover under half, and the rest lacks a known reason. That table supplies the V and J calls and clone size; D and trimming were determined from the DNA. The table for this sample lists about 430,000 clones; 85% to 90% of them were counted only once. Of the sample, 0.9% to 1.2% is held by the ten largest clones.

The rearrangement combines TRBV3-1 (or the pseudogene TRBV3-2) with TRBJ1-6; the D gene assignment is ambiguous. The source of this sequence is a man aged 25 to 40 who had recovered from COVID-19. The sequencing sample was made of PBMCs or T cells enriched from blood (not recorded which). The DNA is TGTGCCAGCAGCCAGATCGGGAGTAGAACGCCCACTTCACCCCTCCACTTT. Translation gives CASSQIGSRTPTSPLHF.